The 12 T cell receptor beta chains below were found in one sample sequenced in a study of T cell repertoires in cytomegalovirus infection. Using its own MiXCR run on the reads, TCRdb lists one record per CDR3 protein. The sample holds under 850,000 distinct CDR3 sequences, approximately 40% seen once. Sequencing was performed on PBMCs. These receptors all stem from a human donor in good health (CMV status not recorded). Some clones in this sample may be carry-over from other donors' samples.

The chain links TRBV5-5 to TRBJ1-2, with D hard to call. Germline values: CDR1 SGHKS, CDR2 YYEKEE (reference sequence). The CDR3 extends over 13 amino acids. Trimming shortened V by 0 bases and J by 6 bases, and 9 bases separated the two germline ends. The CDR3 nucleotides are TGTGCCAGCAGCTTGGGAGAGCCACATGGCTACACCTTC. This sequence encodes CASSLGEPHGYTF.

Concerning this clonotype: At one end the junction does not follow the germline gene, possibly because of a read error. The chain has TRBV7-2 and TRBJ2-1; 7 bases agree with TRBD1. CDR3 length equals 16 residues. The germline gives CDR1 SGHTA, CDR2 FQGNSA. CDR3 DNA: TGTGCCAGCAGCTCAACCCCGGGACAGTGTTGCAATGAGCATTTCTTC. Encoded protein: CASSSTPGQCCNEHFF.

The rearrangement uses TRBV12-3 or TRBV12-4 and TRBJ2-1, with TRBD2 matching over 8 bases. This CDR3 has 15 residues. V dropped 7 bases and J dropped 3; count of bases not matched to a gene: 8. CDR3 DNA sequence: TGTGCCAGCACCTTGGCGGGGGGCCGCTACAATGAGCAGTTCTTC. It encodes CASTLAGGRYNEQFF.

The gene calls are TRBV6-5 and TRBJ1-5, with 9 bases that match TRBD1. Germline loops: CDR1 MNHEY, CDR2 SVGAGI. After removal of 6 bases from V and 0 bases from J, the junction contained 3 bases not matched to a gene. The CDR3 consists of 15 residues. The CDR3 loop is CASSRDRDSNQPQHF. Written as DNA, the CDR3 is TGTGCCAGCAGCAGGGACAGGGATAGCAATCAGCCCCAGCATTTT.

V usage is TRBV7-6 and J usage is TRBJ2-3, with 13 bases fitting TRBD2. V lost 4 bases, J lost 5 bases, and 12 bases stayed unmatched. This CDR3 has 18 amino acids. CDR1 and CDR2 (germline): SGHVS, FNYEAQ. CDR3 amino acids: CASSSGWTSGSNRDTQYF. The CDR3 DNA sequence: TGTGCCAGCAGCTCCGGGTGGACTAGCGGGAGCAATAGAGATACGCAGTATTTT.

This clonotype was seen many times. The chain recombines TRBV7-9 with TRBJ2-5, with 8 positions matching TRBD1. The germline CDR1 and CDR2 sequences are SEHNR and FQNEAQ (reference sequence). J gave up 2 bases and V 3 bases, and 2 bases lay outside the gene matches. CDR3 size: 14 residues. CDR3 sequence reads: CASSLTGAQETQYF. The CDR3 bases are TGTGCCAGCAGCTTGACAGGGGCTCAAGAGACCCAGTACTTC.

This clonotype was picked up many times. V and J are TRBV7-6 and TRBJ1-3; D call uncertain. The CDR3 is 15 amino acids. Germline CDR1 is SGHVS and CDR2 is FNYEAQ. Trimming removed 0 bases at V and 0 bases at J, with 6 bases between. CDR3 sequence (DNA): TGTGCCAGCAGCTTAGCTGCCAGCTCTGGAAACACCATATATTTT. Encoded protein: CASSLAASSGNTIYF.

Only a few counts were recorded for this clonotype. The chain recombines TRBV6-5 with TRBJ2-3; 7 bases map to TRBD2. The CDR3 is made up of 19 amino acids. CDR1 is MNHEY, CDR2 SVGAGI, per germline. V gave up 1 base and J gave up 0 bases; unmatched junction bases: 13. CDR3 residues: CASSYYPFRERGSTDTQYF. The CDR3 nucleotides read TGTGCCAGCAGTTACTACCCCTTTAGGGAGCGGGGTAGCACAGATACGCAGTATTTT.

This clonotype was recorded a few times. The chain is built from TRBV6-1 and TRBJ2-6, with TRBD1 matching over 8 bases. J gave up 0 bases and V 6 bases, and 7 bases lay outside the gene matches. The V gene's germline CDR1 is MNHNS and CDR2 SASEGT. The CDR3 is 17 amino acids. The CDR3 nucleotides read TGTGCCAGCAGGGTCGGACAGGGAACCTCTGGGGCCAACGTCCTGACTTTC. It specifies CASRVGQGTSGANVLTF.

This clonotype was detected many times. The V call is TRBV11-2, the J call TRBJ2-1; D remains ambiguous. With 5 bases removed from V and 0 bases from J, the gap between germline ends came to 11 bases. The CDR3 covers 15 residues. CDR1 is SGHAT, CDR2 FQNNGV, per germline. The CDR3, as DNA: TGTGCCAGCAGCACTCGACAAGACTCCTACAATGAGCAGTTCTTC. Amino acid sequence: CASSTRQDSYNEQFF.

This clonotype was counted between two and nine times. J is TRBJ2-3 and V is TRBV7-9; D remains ambiguous. V was trimmed by 10 bases and J by 5 bases, leaving 10 bases between them. CDR1 is SEHNR, CDR2 FQNEAQ, per germline (reference sequence). The CDR3 sequence is 11 residues long. The CDR3 sequence: CATGFGDTQYF. The CDR3 nucleotides are TGTGCCACCGGGTTCGGAGATACGCAGTATTTT.

This clonotype was found many times. The chain has TRBV27 and TRBJ2-3, with D perhaps given as TRBD1 or TRBD2 (5 bases each). With 1 base removed from V and 4 bases from J, the gap between germline ends came to 18 bases. Germline V CDR1 and CDR2: MNHEY, SMNVEV (reference sequence). The CDR3 totals 17 residues. CDR3 coding DNA: TGTGCCAGCAGTTTATTTTCTTCGGGGCGTTCCCCAGATACGCAGTATTTT. Translated: CASSLFSSGRSPDTQYF.